The 26 T cell receptor beta chains reported below all come from one sample, sequenced in a study of cytomegalovirus exposure and HLA in healthy donors. PCR primers comprised 60 Vbeta and 13 Jbeta primers. Libraries were prepared by immunoSEQ multiplex PCR; TCRdb keeps only in-frame clonotypes and omits some of them. The sample includes about 150,000 clones, around 74% of them seen just once. Sequenced: PBMCs. All receptors come from a man aged 18 to 30 in good health and CMV-seronegative.

The V call is TRBV21-1, the J call TRBJ2-2; no DNA check was done on the table's D call, TRBD1. TRBV21-1 is tagged as a pseudogene. The CDR3 spans 17 residues. CDR3 in DNA: TGTGCCAGCAGCGCCTTACAGGGTACTCCGAACACCGGGGAGCTGTTTTTT. Amino acid sequence: CASSALQGTPNTGELFF.

With respect to this clone: The same CDR3 can be traced to other DNA sequences in this sample. The rearrangement uses TRBV7-9 and TRBJ2-2, with TRBD2 identical over 7 bases. This CDR3 comprises 13 residues. The V and J ends lost 10 bases and 1 base, in that order; junction bases with no gene match: 3. Per germline, CDR1 SEHNR and CDR2 FQNEAQ (reference sequence). The CDR3 protein is CAIPGGNTGELFF. CDR3 nucleotides: TGTGCCATCCCGGGGGGGAACACCGGGGAGCTGTTTTTT.

The V call is TRBV27, the J call TRBJ2-1; 10 positions match TRBD1. V dropped 6 bases and J dropped 7; count of bases not matched to a gene: 9. The length of the CDR3 is 15 residues. Germline V gene data show CDR1 as MNHEY and CDR2 as SMNVEV (reference sequence). This CDR3 is CASRPLGQGVNEQFF. The CDR3 DNA sequence: TGTGCCAGCAGGCCCCTTGGACAGGGGGTTAATGAGCAGTTCTTC.

This chain joins TRBV6-1 and TRBJ2-1; 9 bases agree with TRBD2. Per the germline V gene, CDR1 is MNHNS and CDR2 is SASEGT. J was trimmed by 4 bases and V by 1 base; bases with no gene match: 5. The CDR3 loop spans 16 amino acids. The CDR3: CASSEVGLAGYNEQFF. The CDR3, as DNA: TGTGCCAGCAGTGAAGTCGGTCTAGCGGGGTACAATGAGCAGTTCTTC.

The chain uses TRBV4-2 and TRBJ1-3; D gene ambiguous. Germline V gene sequence: CDR1 LGHNA, CDR2 YNFKEQ. The CDR3 sequence is 19 residues long. V dropped 1 base and J dropped 0 bases, with 19 bases sitting between them. DNA for the CDR3: TGTGCCAGCAGCCAAGTAACTCAATGGCCGCTAGGCTCTGGAAACACCATATATTTT. Translated: CASSQVTQWPLGSGNTIYF.

This chain links TRBV7-2 with TRBJ1-1; D is ambiguous. There are 12 residues in the CDR3. V lost 1 base to trimming and J lost 4 bases, with 4 bases between them. The V gene's germline CDR1 is SGHTA and CDR2 FQGNSA. The CDR3 DNA reads as TGTGCCAGCAGCTTAGGTCTCACTGAAGCTTTCTTT. It yields the protein CASSLGLTEAFF.

CDR3 DNA sequence: TGTGCCAGCAGCTTTAGAGACTATGGCTACACCTTC. Amino acids: CASSFRDYGYTF. The rearrangement links TRBV11-2 to TRBJ1-2; D unclear. Germline V gene lookup returns CDR1 SGHAT and CDR2 FQNNGV. Trimming pared 3 bases from V and 3 bases from J, leaving 5 bases between. CDR3 size: 12 residues.

This clone has a handful of counts. This chain uses TRBV10-3 with TRBJ1-5, with D perhaps TRBD1 (5 bases). Trimming cost V 3 bases and J 6 bases, with 18 bases left between them. Germline loops: CDR1 ENHRY, CDR2 SYGVKD. The CDR3 covers 16 residues. The CDR3 loop reads CAISDGPRAGRQPQHF. The CDR3 nucleotides read TGTGCCATCAGTGACGGACCCAGGGCTGGGCGTCAGCCCCAGCATTTT.

The V call is TRBV9, the J call TRBJ2-1; 12 nucleotides line up with TRBD1. The trim removed 3 bases at V and 9 bases at J, leaving 7 bases unmatched. This CDR3 contains 15 residues. Per the germline V gene, CDR1 is SGDLS and CDR2 is YYNGEE. The CDR3 spells CASSAAGTGGGEQFF. The CDR3 DNA reads as TGTGCCAGCAGCGCCGCCGGGACAGGGGGCGGTGAGCAGTTCTTC.

V and J are TRBV5-1 and TRBJ2-5; 8 nucleotides align to TRBD2. The length of the CDR3 is 13 residues. V shed 6 bases and J 5 bases; nucleotides not matched to a gene: 6. Germline V gene sequence: CDR1 SGHRS, CDR2 YFSETQ. The CDR3 nucleotides are TGCGCCAGCACGGGAGGGGTTGGGGAGACCCAGTACTTC. Its translation is CASTGGVGETQYF.

The chain recombines TRBV19 with TRBJ2-7; 12 bases are shared with TRBD1. With V trimmed by 8 bases and J by 2 bases, 1 base remained unmatched. Germline CDR1 and CDR2: LNHDA and SQIVND (reference sequence). The CDR3 runs 13 residues. CDR3 DNA sequence: TGTGCCAGTGGGGACAGGGGGCCCTACGAGCAGTACTTC. This translates into CASGDRGPYEQYF. The complete variable domain, with remaining parts taken from reference TRBV19 and TRBJ2-7, reads DGGITQSPKYLFRKEGQNVTLSCEQNLNHDAMYWYRQDPGQGLRLIYYSQIVNDFQKGDIAEGYSVSREKKESFPLTVTSAQKNPTAFYLCASGDRGPYEQYFGPGTRLTVT.

The chain joins TRBV5-1 to TRBJ1-6; 8 nucleotides match TRBD1. V lost 0 bases and J lost 11; bases outside the gene matches: 7. Germline V CDR1 and CDR2: SGHRS, YFSETQ. The CDR3 totals 15 residues. CDR3: CASSLATRQGTPLHF. In DNA, the CDR3 is TGCGCCAGCAGCTTGGCAACTCGACAGGGGACACCCCTCCACTTT.

The V call is TRBV14, the J call TRBJ2-5; TRBD1 matches at 11 bases. Germline values: CDR1 SGHDN, CDR2 FVKESK. The CDR3 sequence is 15 residues long. The junction had 6 bases not matched to a gene; V was cut back by 4 bases and J by 5 bases. The CDR3 is CASSPFRDRGETQYF. As DNA, the CDR3 is TGTGCCAGCAGCCCGTTCCGGGACAGGGGGGAGACCCAGTACTTC. The full variable domain, rest sourced from reference TRBV14 and TRBJ2-5, is EAGVTQFPSHSVIEKGQTVTLRCDPISGHDNLYWYRRVMGKEIKFLLHFVKESKQDESGMPNNRFLAERTGGTYSTLKVQPAELEDSGVYFCASSPFRDRGETQYFGPGTRLLVL.

The chain carries TRBV5-8 and TRBJ1-2, with TRBD1 identical over 8 bases. V lost 5 bases, J lost 7 bases, and 10 bases stayed unmatched. There are 14 residues in the CDR3. Germline V gene data show CDR1 as SGHTS and CDR2 as YDEGEE. CDR3 amino acids: CASRSGTGVAGYTF. CDR3 sequence (DNA): TGTGCCAGCAGATCCGGGACAGGCGTGGCTGGCTACACCTTC.

The gene calls are TRBV5-1 and TRBJ1-1, with 9 positions matching TRBD1. The CDR3 has 15 amino acids. With V trimmed by 0 bases and J by 4 bases, 4 bases remained unmatched. Looked up from germline, CDR1 is SGHRS and CDR2 is YFSETQ. The CDR3: CASSLGGQGRTEAFF. The CDR3 DNA follows: TGCGCCAGCAGCTTGGGTGGACAGGGGCGCACTGAAGCTTTCTTT.

The V and J genes are TRBV6-5 and TRBJ1-1, with a tentative D call TRBD1 (5 bases). V lost 6 bases and J 9 bases, leaving 17 bases between the germline ends. The germline V gene encodes CDR1 MNHEY and CDR2 SVGAGI. This CDR3 spans 13 amino acids. The CDR3: CASSTDSYSKAFF. CDR3 nucleotides: TGTGCCAGCAGCACCGACAGTTACAGTAAAGCTTTCTTT.

V and J are TRBV9 and TRBJ2-1, with TRBD1 matching 10 bases. V was clipped by 0 bases and J by 10 bases; unmatched bases: 13. The CDR3 runs 17 residues. Germline V CDR1 and CDR2: SGDLS, YYNGEE. The CDR3 DNA follows: TGTGCCAGCAGCGTAGTGGGGGGGACAGGGGTGGGTGGGGAGCAGTTCTTC. It translates to CASSVVGGTGVGGEQFF.

The genes are TRBV5-8 and TRBJ1-1, with D uncertain. The V end was cut by 3 bases, the J end by 1 base, with 13 bases between. There are 15 residues in the CDR3. Germline-derived CDR1 and CDR2 are SGHTS and YDEGEE. The CDR3 spells CASSSGSYSNTEAFF. CDR3 coding DNA: TGTGCCAGCAGCTCGGGGAGCTACTCGAACACTGAAGCTTTCTTT.

The chain carries TRBV10-1 and TRBJ2-4; tentative D call: TRBD2 (6 bases). From germline, CDR1 is WNHNN and CDR2 SYGVQD (reference sequence). V lost 4 bases to trimming and J lost 7 bases, with 17 bases between them. The CDR3 length is 15 residues. This CDR3 is CASSGKGGLRNIQYF. CDR3 sequence (DNA): TGCGCCAGCAGTGGGAAAGGAGGGCTTCGGAACATTCAGTACTTC.

The chain couples TRBV27 to TRBJ2-7, with TRBD1 matching 8 bases. The CDR3 contains 15 residues. The germline gives CDR1 MNHEY, CDR2 SMNVEV (reference sequence). Losses at the gene ends were 3 bases for V and 2 bases for J; bases not matched to a gene: 6. CDR3 amino acids: CASSFKGQGAYEQYV. As DNA, the CDR3 is TGTGCCAGCAGTTTCAAAGGACAGGGAGCCTACGAGCAGTACGTC.

This chain connects TRBV10-3 to TRBJ2-2, with D tentatively TRBD1 (5 bases). The V gene's germline CDR1 is ENHRY and CDR2 SYGVKD. CDR3 size: 13 residues. Trimming pared 6 bases from V and 1 base from J, leaving 6 bases between. CDR3 sequence: CAIRDMNTGELFF. In DNA, the CDR3 is TGTGCCATCAGGGACATGAACACCGGGGAGCTGTTTTTT.

The CDR3: CASSPVPDNEQFF. Here the CDR3 DNA reads TGCGCCAGCAGCCCAGTCCCCGACAATGAGCAGTTCTTC. V and J are TRBV5-1 and TRBJ2-1; unclear D gene. V lost 4 bases and J lost 5, with 10 bases in between. Looked up from germline, CDR1 is SGHRS and CDR2 is YFSETQ. The CDR3 covers 13 residues.

The rearrangement joins TRBV11-2 to TRBJ1-6; a possible D gene is TRBD1 (5 bases). The CDR3 length is 17 residues. In germline, CDR1 is SGHAT, CDR2 FQNNGV. The V end lost 2 bases, the J end lost 5 bases, and 16 bases lay between the germline ends. This CDR3 reads CASSLKPPPGDNSPLHF. The CDR3 DNA is TGTGCCAGCAGCTTAAAACCCCCCCCGGGGGATAATTCACCCCTCCACTTT.

This chain links TRBV13 with TRBJ1-4; the D is unclear. Germline V CDR1 and CDR2: PRHDT, FYEKMQ (reference sequence). This CDR3 has 13 amino acids. Trimming pared 4 bases from V and 5 bases from J, leaving 8 bases between. The CDR3 DNA follows: TGTGCCAGCAGCTCCTGGGAGAATGAAAAACTGTTTTTT. It is translated as CASSSWENEKLFF.

The V call is TRBV6-6, the J call TRBJ1-2, with D unresolved. Between the trimmed V and J ends, which lost 2 bases and 8 bases, there was a span of 12 bases. Germline V gives CDR1 MNHNY, CDR2 SVGAGI (reference sequence). The CDR3 is made up of 13 amino acids. Here the CDR3 DNA reads TGTGCCAGCAGTTACGAGGGTATAAGGGGCTACACCTTC. Protein: CASSYEGIRGYTF.

The V and J genes are TRBV19 and TRBJ2-2, with 12 bases lining up with TRBD1. Germline V gene lookup returns CDR1 LNHDA and CDR2 SQIVND (reference sequence). V shed 6 bases and J 7 bases; nucleotides not matched to a gene: 9. This CDR3 contains 16 residues. CDR3 amino acids: CASRSSGTGGFGELFF. The CDR3 DNA is TGTGCCAGTAGGAGCTCGGGGACAGGGGGCTTCGGGGAGCTGTTTTTT. Together with reference TRBV19 and TRBJ2-2, the CDR3 gives the full variable domain: DGGITQSPKYLFRKEGQNVTLSCEQNLNHDAMYWYRQDPGQGLRLIYYSQIVNDFQKGDIAEGYSVSREKKESFPLTVTSAQKNPTAFYLCASRSSGTGGFGELFFGEGSRLTVL.